The table lists the clone carrying this T cell receptor (beta chain) with a few counts. Its antigen remains unidentified. This sample was taken from a study of beta chain features in type 1 diabetes. Study outcomes and limitations: In comparison with healthy donors, patients had naive, central memory and Treg TCRB repertoires that appeared more similar. Patients with type 1 diabetes carried fewer insertions and had more deletions at their VDJ junctions. Across all four CD4+ subsets, people with type 1 diabetes showed modestly shorter TCRB CDR3s.

Markers CD45RO/CCR7/CD25/CD127/CD95/CD27 served to sort CD4+ naive, central memory, regulatory and stem cell-like memory cells. The CDR3 is made up of 17 amino acids. The germline CDR1 and CDR2 sequences are LNHDA and SQIVND (reference sequence). After removal of 7 bases from V and 3 bases from J, the junction contained 13 bases not matched to a gene. cDNA synthesis used the whole RNA isolate, giving expressed TCRB sequences. The data were produced by immunoSEQ multiplex PCR, yet TCRdb's version contains in-frame clones alone and is incomplete. This sample carries approximately 300,000 clones, 9.5% to 11% of them seen once, and the ten largest clones take 0.015%.

J is TRBJ2-1 and V is TRBV19; TRBD2 matches at 9 bases. This TCR was sampled from a woman aged 30 to 39 in good health. Sequenced input: naive CD4+ T cells from blood. CDR3 region: CASTRKGRTSVYNEQFF. DNA for the CDR3: TGTGCCAGTACCAGGAAAGGCCGGACTAGCGTCTACAATGAGCAGTTCTTC.